A selection of T cell receptor beta chains follows, all from one sample in a study of shared clonotypes between healthy human individuals. The repertoire was sequenced with immunoSEQ multiplex PCR; TCRdb's copy has only in-frame clones and lacks some. This sample carries about 2.2 million clones, under 95% of them seen once, and the ten largest clones take 1.5% to 2%. Input material: naive CD8+ T cells from PBMCs. Source of these receptors: a man aged 18 to 30 in good health. Some clones in this sample may be carry-over from other donors' samples. CDR3s include the opening cysteine and the closing phenylalanine or tryptophan. Fields, in order: D gene, J gene, CDR3 length, clone size, V gene, CDR3 DNA, CDR3 protein. D genes are given only for firm matches. The size entry is marked missing in some rows and otherwise reads once, few, many or a size class.

>NA|TRBJ1-1|15|NA|TRBV9
TGTGCCAGCAGCGTAGACGGCAGGACGAACACTGAAGCTTTCTTT
CASSVDGRTNTEAFF
>NA|TRBJ1-2|14|NA|TRBV27
TGTGCCAGCAGTTTGTATCCCAGAAACTATGGCTACACCTTC
CASSLYPRNYGYTF
>TRBD1|TRBJ1-5|16|NA|TRBV10-1
TGCGCCAGCAGTGAAGGGACAGGGGGAAGCAATCAGCCCCAGCATTTT
CASSEGTGGSNQPQHF
>NA|TRBJ1-1|13|NA|TRBV2
TGTGCCAACGATGGGACAAAGAACACTGAAGCTTTCTTT
CANDGTKNTEAFF
>NA|TRBJ1-2|13|once|TRBV7-9
TGTGCCAGCAGGCGGGACTCAGGCAATGGCTACACCTTC
CASRRDSGNGYTF
>NA|TRBJ2-1|14|once|TRBV19
TGTGCCAGTATGAGTAGGGGATCCCACAATGAGCAGTTCTTC
CASMSRGSHNEQFF
>TRBD1|TRBJ2-5|13|NA|TRBV27
TGTGCCAGCAGTTCAGGGGGCTGGAAGACCCAGTACTTC
CASSSGGWKTQYF
>NA|TRBJ2-2|12|NA|TRBV9
TGTGCCAGCAGCGTAGGAGGCGGGGAGCTGTTTTTT
CASSVGGGELFF
>TRBD1|TRBJ1-2|17|NA|TRBV5-1
TGCGCCAGCAGCTTGGCCGGTTTGGGACAGGGGGCTAATGGCTACACCTTC
CASSLAGLGQGANGYTF
>NA|TRBJ2-1|12|NA|TRBV9
TGTGCCAGCAGCCCCACCCCCCGGGAGCAGTTCTTC
CASSPTPREQFF
>NA|TRBJ1-5|13|NA|TRBV2
TGTGCCAGCAGTGATTTGCCAAATCAGCCCCAGCATTTT
CASSDLPNQPQHF
>NA|TRBJ1-4|13|few|TRBV27
TGTGCCAGCAGTTTCCTGGACAGCTCGGTACTGTTTTTT
CASSFLDSSVLFF
>TRBD2|TRBJ2-3|17|NA|TRBV18
TGTGCCAGCTCACCACCTCATCTAGCGGCTAGCACAGATACGCAGTATTTT
CASSPPHLAASTDTQYF
>NA|TRBJ1-1|15|NA|TRBV27
TGTGCCAGCAGTCCGTCAGGGGCCGCGAACACTGAAGCTTTCTTT
CASSPSGAANTEAFF
>NA|TRBJ1-5|14|NA|TRBV7-9
TGTGCCAGCAGCTCCGGGGGGGTGAGTCAGCCCCAGCATTTT
CASSSGGVSQPQHF
>TRBD1|TRBJ1-1|15|NA|TRBV5-1
TGCGCCAGCAGCTTGGGACAGGGGAGGGACACTGAAGCTTTCTTT
CASSLGQGRDTEAFF
>NA|TRBJ2-3|16|NA|TRBV5-1
TGCGCCAGCAGCTTGGACCCGGCGGGAAGCTCAGATACGCAGTATTTT
CASSLDPAGSSDTQYF
>NA|TRBJ2-5|15|NA|TRBV6-5
TGTGCCAGCAGCCCCTTCGCGGGTCGACAAGAGACCCAGTACTTC
CASSPFAGRQETQYF
>NA|TRBJ1-1|13|NA|TRBV7-3
TGTGCCAGCCGAACCGCGTCGAACACTGAAGCTTTCTTT
CASRTASNTEAFF
>NA|TRBJ1-5|14|few|TRBV19
TGTGCCAGTGGACCCAGGTGGGGCAATCAGCCCCAGCATTTT
CASGPRWGNQPQHF
>NA|TRBJ1-1|14|NA|TRBV14
TGTGCCAGCAGCCCCGGCCCCTCGGCCGGTGAAGCTTTCTTT
CASSPGPSAGEAFF
>NA|TRBJ2-7|14|NA|TRBV10-3
TGTGCCATCAGGGGTGCGGGGCCCTCCTACGAGCAGTACTTC
CAIRGAGPSYEQYF
>TRBD1|TRBJ1-2|15|NA|TRBV18
TGTGCCAGCTCACCGGGACAGGGGAATCACTATGGCTACACCTTC
CASSPGQGNHYGYTF
>NA|TRBJ1-2|15|NA|TRBV27
TGTGCCAGCAGTCAGCAGGGGTTTCTTAACTATGGCTACACCTTC
CASSQQGFLNYGYTF
>NA|TRBJ2-2|15|NA|TRBV4-1
TGCGCCAGCAGCTACGGCAAGCGAAACACCGGGGAGCTGTTTTTT
CASSYGKRNTGELFF
>NA|TRBJ2-1|16|NA|TRBV5-6
TGTGCCAGCAGTTTTTCCGACCTCCCAAACGTGGATGAGCAGTTCTTC
CASSFSDLPNVDEQFF
>NA|TRBJ2-7|12|NA|TRBV2
TGTGTCAGCAGGGTTAGCTCCTACGAGCAGTACTTC
CVSRVSSYEQYF
>NA|TRBJ2-7|14|NA|TRBV27
TGTGCCAGCAGTTTAGAGGACGGGGACCACGAGCAGTACTTC
CASSLEDGDHEQYF
>TRBD2|TRBJ2-2|17|NA|TRBV10-3
TGTGCCATCAGAGGACTAGCGGGAGGTTCGGGGACCGGGGAGCTGTTTTTT
CAIRGLAGGSGTGELFF
>NA|TRBJ1-2|13|NA|TRBV2
TGTGCCAGCAGTGAAGCAAGTAACTATGGCTACACCTTC
CASSEASNYGYTF
>NA|TRBJ2-7|15|NA|TRBV6-6
TGTGCCAGCAGTTACTCCGACAGGCTCCTCTACGAGCAGTACTTC
CASSYSDRLLYEQYF
>NA|TRBJ2-7|15|NA|TRBV4-2
TGTGCCAGCAGCCATCCGACCAATTTGGGGCTCGAGCAGTACTTC
CASSHPTNLGLEQYF
>NA|TRBJ2-1|14|NA|TRBV29-1
TGCAGCGTTGCCGGCGGGCAAACCTACAATGAGCAGTTCTTC
CSVAGGQTYNEQFF
>TRBD1|TRBJ2-1|13|NA|TRBV14
TGTGCCAGCAGCCAGACAGGGATGGGTGAGCAGTTCTTC
CASSQTGMGEQFF
>TRBD2|TRBJ2-2|16|NA|TRBV28
TGTGCCAGCAGTTCCCAGCGGGAGTTGTACACCGGGGAGCTGTTTTTT
CASSSQRELYTGELFF
>NA|TRBJ2-2|15|NA|TRBV11-2
TGTGCCAGCAGGGGGGCTGTCGCGAACACCGGGGAGCTGTTTTTT
CASRGAVANTGELFF
>NA|TRBJ2-5|13|NA|TRBV6-6
TGTGCCAGCAGCCTACAGGGTAGGGAGACCCAGTACTTC
CASSLQGRETQYF